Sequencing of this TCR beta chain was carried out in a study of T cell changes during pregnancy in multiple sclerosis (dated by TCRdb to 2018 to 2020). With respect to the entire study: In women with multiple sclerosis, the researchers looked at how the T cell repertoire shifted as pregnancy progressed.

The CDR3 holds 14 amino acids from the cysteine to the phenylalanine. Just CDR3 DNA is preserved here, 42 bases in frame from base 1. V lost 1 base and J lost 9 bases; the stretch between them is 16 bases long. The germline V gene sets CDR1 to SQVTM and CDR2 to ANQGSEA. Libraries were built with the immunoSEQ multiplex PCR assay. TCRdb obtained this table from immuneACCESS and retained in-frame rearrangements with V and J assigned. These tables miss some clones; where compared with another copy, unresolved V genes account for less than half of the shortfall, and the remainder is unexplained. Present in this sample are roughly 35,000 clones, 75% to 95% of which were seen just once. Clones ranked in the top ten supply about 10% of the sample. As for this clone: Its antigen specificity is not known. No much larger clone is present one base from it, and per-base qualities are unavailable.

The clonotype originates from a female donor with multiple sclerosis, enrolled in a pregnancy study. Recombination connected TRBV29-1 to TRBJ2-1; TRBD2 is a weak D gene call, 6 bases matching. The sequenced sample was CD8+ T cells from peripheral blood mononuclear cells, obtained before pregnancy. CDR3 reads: CSVEVGRELGEQFF. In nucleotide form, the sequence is TGCAGCGTTGAAGTGGGCCGGGAGTTAGGTGAGCAGTTCTTC.